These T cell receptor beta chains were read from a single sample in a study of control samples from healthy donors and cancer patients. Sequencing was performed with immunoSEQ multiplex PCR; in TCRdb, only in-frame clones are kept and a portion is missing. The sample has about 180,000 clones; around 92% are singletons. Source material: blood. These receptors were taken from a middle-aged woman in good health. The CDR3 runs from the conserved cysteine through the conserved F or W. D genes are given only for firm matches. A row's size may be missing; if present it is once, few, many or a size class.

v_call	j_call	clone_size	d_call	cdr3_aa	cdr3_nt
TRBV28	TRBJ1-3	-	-	CASSLGPPGNTIYF	TGTGCCAGCAGTTTGGGACCGCCTGGAAACACCATATATTTT
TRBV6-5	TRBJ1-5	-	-	CASSSNGGEFGQPQHF	TGTGCCAGCAGTTCCAACGGGGGGGAGTTTGGGCAGCCCCAGCATTTT
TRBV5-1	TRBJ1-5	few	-	CASRRGQPQHF	TGCGCCAGCAGGCGAGGGCAGCCCCAGCATTTT
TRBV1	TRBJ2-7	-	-	CTSSQGRRGHYEQYF	TGCACCAGCAGCCAAGGGCGGCGGGGGCACTACGAGCAGTACTTC
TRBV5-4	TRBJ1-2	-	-	CASSLGDTGYGYTF	TGTGCCAGCAGCTTGGGGGATACGGGCTATGGCTACACCTTC
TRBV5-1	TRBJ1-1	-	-	CASSPDNGENTEAFF	TGCGCCAGCAGCCCGGATAACGGAGAGAACACTGAAGCTTTCTTT
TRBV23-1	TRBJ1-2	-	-	CASRDGVGALFYGYTF	TGCGCCAGCAGGGACGGGGTGGGGGCTCTCTTTTATGGCTACACCTTC
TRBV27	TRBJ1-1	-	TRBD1	CASRPGGYTEAFF	TGTGCCAGCAGACCAGGGGGTTACACTGAAGCTTTCTTT
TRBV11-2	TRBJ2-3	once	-	CASSAGLRTDTQYF	TGTGCCAGCTCCGCGGGGCTCCGCACAGATACGCAGTATTTT
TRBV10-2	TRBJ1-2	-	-	CASSESAGSYGYTF	TGCGCCAGCAGTGAGTCAGCAGGGAGCTATGGCTACACCTTC
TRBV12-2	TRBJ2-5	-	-	CASRLAPGLQARGGEKVETQYF	TGTGCAAGTCGCTTAGCGCCGGGACTACAGGCCAGGGGAGGTGAAAAAGTGGAGACCCAGTACTTC
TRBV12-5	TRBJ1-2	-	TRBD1	CASGLGLYQDDRGHRGYTF	TGTGCTAGTGGTTTGGGCTTATATCAGGACGACAGGGGCCATCGGGGCTACACCTTC
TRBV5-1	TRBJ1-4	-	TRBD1	CASSPGLTGGGTNEKLFF	TGCGCCAGCAGCCCCGGGCTTACAGGGGGGGGAACTAATGAAAAACTGTTTTTT
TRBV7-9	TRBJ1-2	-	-	CASSIGSQVGYTF	TGTGCCAGCAGCATTGGCTCCCAAGTGGGCTACACCTTC
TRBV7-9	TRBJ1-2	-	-	CASSLGFSGYTF	TGTGCCAGCAGCTTGGGGTTTTCTGGCTACACCTTC
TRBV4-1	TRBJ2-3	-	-	CASSHPSAASGTDTQYF	TGCGCCAGCAGCCATCCCTCAGCGGCTAGCGGCACAGATACGCAGTATTTT
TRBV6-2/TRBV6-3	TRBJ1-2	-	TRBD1	CASSHHRGWNYGYTF	TGTGCCAGCAGCCACCACAGGGGTTGGAACTATGGCTACACCTTC
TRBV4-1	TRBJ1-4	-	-	CASSQEGATNEKLFF	TGCGCCAGCAGCCAAGAGGGGGCAACTAATGAAAAACTGTTTTTT
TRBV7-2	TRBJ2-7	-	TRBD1	CASSSPLTGYNEQYF	TGTGCCAGCAGCTCCCCTCTGACAGGGTATAACGAGCAGTACTTC
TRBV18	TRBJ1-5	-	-	CASSPDADQPQHF	TGTGCCAGCTCACCGGACGCCGATCAGCCCCAGCATTTT
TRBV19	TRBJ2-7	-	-	CASSRELGSYEQYF	TGTGCCAGTAGCAGGGAGCTGGGCTCCTACGAGCAGTACTTC
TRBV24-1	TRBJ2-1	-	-	CATRWQGSPNEQFF	TGTGCCACGCGGTGGCAGGGGAGTCCCAATGAGCAGTTCTTC
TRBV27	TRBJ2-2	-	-	CASSLSMGPGELFF	TGTGCCAGCAGTTTATCGATGGGCCCCGGGGAGCTGTTTTTT
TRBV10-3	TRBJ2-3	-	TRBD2	CAISDKRGGGSTDTQYF	TGTGCCATCAGTGACAAGCGGGGGGGCGGGAGCACAGATACGCAGTATTTT
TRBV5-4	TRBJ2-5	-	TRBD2	CASSFAGGRETQYF	TGTGCCAGCAGCTTCGCGGGGGGGCGAGAGACCCAGTACTTC
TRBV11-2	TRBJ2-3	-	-	CASEKGVDTQYF	TGTGCCAGCGAAAAAGGTGTCGATACGCAGTATTTT
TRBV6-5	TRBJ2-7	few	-	CASSLGSSSYEQYF	TGTGCCAGCAGTTTGGGCAGCAGCTCCTACGAGCAGTACTTC
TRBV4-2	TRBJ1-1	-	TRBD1	CASSQDPPGTGGVMNTEAFF	TGTGCCAGCAGCCAAGATCCCCCGGGGACAGGGGGTGTTATGAACACTGAAGCTTTCTTT
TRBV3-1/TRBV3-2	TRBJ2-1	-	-	CASSHPSQQGNEQFF	TGTGCCAGCAGCCATCCCTCCCAGCAGGGTAATGAGCAGTTCTTC
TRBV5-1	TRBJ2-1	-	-	CASSLVGAVNNEQFF	TGCGCCAGCAGCTTGGTAGGGGCGGTTAACAATGAGCAGTTCTTC
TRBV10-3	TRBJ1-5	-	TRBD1	CAISDGTGGRQPQHF	TGTGCCATCAGTGACGGGACAGGGGGCCGTCAGCCCCAGCATTTT
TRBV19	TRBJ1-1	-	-	CASSMGEGTEAFF	TGTGCCAGTAGTATGGGGGAGGGGACTGAAGCTTTCTTT
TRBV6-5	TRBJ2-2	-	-	CASSLRGTGELFF	TGTGCCAGCAGTCTGAGGGGCACCGGGGAGCTGTTTTTT
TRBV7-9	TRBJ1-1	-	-	CASSSLTNRESEAFF	TGTGCCAGCAGCTCCCTTACCAACAGGGAGTCTGAAGCTTTCTTT
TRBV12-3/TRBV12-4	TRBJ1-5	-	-	CASSFGSNQPQHF	TGTGCCAGCAGTTTCGGGAGCAATCAGCCCCAGCATTTT
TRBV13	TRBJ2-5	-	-	CASSFGRGGANLETQYF	TGTGCCAGCAGCTTTGGTAGGGGGGGCGCCAACTTGGAGACCCAGTACTTC
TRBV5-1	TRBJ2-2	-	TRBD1	CASSARTGTNTGELFF	TGCGCCAGCAGCGCACGGACAGGTACAAACACCGGGGAGCTGTTTTTT
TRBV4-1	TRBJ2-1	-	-	CASSQDPGAGNEQFF	TGCGCCAGCAGCCAAGATCCAGGCGCGGGGAATGAGCAGTTCTTC
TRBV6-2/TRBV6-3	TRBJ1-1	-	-	CASSYSGPWTEAFF	TGTGCCAGCAGTTACTCGGGCCCGTGGACTGAAGCTTTCTTT
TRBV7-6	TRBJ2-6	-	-	CASSLGSGNGANVLTF	TGTGCCAGCAGCTTAGGTTCTGGTAATGGGGCCAACGTCCTGACTTTC
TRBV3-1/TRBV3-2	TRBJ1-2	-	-	CASSQEVYGYTF	TGTGCCAGCAGCCAAGAAGTCTATGGCTACACCTTC
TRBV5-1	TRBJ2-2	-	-	CASSRVANTGELFF	TGCGCCAGCTCGCGAGTAGCCAACACCGGGGAGCTGTTTTTT
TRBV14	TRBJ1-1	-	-	CASSRYHNEAFF	TGTGCCAGCAGCCGCTACCACAATGAAGCTTTCTTT
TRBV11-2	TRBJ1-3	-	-	CASSYLLTPGNTIYF	TGTGCCAGCAGCTACCTTTTGACACCAGGAAACACCATATATTTT
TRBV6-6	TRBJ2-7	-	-	CASSYSTGGSYEQYF	TGTGCCAGCAGTTACTCGACCGGGGGATCCTACGAGCAGTACTTC
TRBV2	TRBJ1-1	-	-	CASSARDRNTEAFF	TGTGCCAGCAGCGCCAGGGACCGGAACACTGAAGCTTTCTTT
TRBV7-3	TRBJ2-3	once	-	CASSPSQSTDTQYF	TGTGCCAGCAGCCCCAGCCAAAGCACAGATACGCAGTATTTT
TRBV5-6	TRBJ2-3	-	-	CASSSYTDTQYF	TGTGCCAGCAGCTCTTACACAGATACGCAGTATTTT
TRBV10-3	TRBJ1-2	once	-	CAITLGRENGYTF	TGTGCCATCACGCTGGGACGGGAGAATGGCTACACCTTC
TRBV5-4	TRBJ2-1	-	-	CASSNTGGMNEQFF	TGTGCCAGCAGCAATACCGGCGGGATGAATGAGCAGTTCTTC
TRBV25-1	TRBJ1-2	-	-	CASSDLPGAGVGYTF	TGTGCCAGCAGTGACCTTCCCGGAGCGGGCGTTGGCTACACCTTC
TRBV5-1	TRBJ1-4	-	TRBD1	CASSLIPAGGEKLFF	TGCGCCAGCAGCTTGATCCCGGCAGGGGGGGAAAAACTGTTTTTT
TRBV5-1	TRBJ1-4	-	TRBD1	CASSLEQGYEKLFF	TGCGCCAGCAGCTTGGAACAGGGGTATGAAAAACTGTTTTTT
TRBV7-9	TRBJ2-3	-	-	CASPSLAPTDTQYF	TGTGCCAGCCCTAGTCTAGCGCCCACAGATACGCAGTATTTT
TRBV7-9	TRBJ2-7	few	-	CASSLSLAGSRDEQYF	TGTGCCAGCAGCTTGTCACTCGCCGGGTCCCGAGACGAGCAGTACTTC